This T cell receptor beta chain is drawn from a study of vaccination effects on CD4 cells after COVID-19. At the level of the study: Prior to sequencing, the ViraFEST assay stimulated PBMC with viral peptide pools, which expanded the antigen-specific CD4+ T cells. Of the BNT162b2 and mRNA-1273 vaccines, participants received two doses of one or the other.

This clone has just a few counts. Its antigen is undetermined. This CDR3 is 15 amino acids long. After removal of 4 bases from V and 3 bases from J, the junction contained 5 bases not matched to a gene. The V gene's germline CDR1 is MGHRA and CDR2 YSYEKL. This table comes from immunoSEQ multiplex PCR, and its TCRdb copy is limited to in-frame clones, with some not included. The table includes 50,000 or so clones, approximately 70% detected once. Upon completion of roughly ten days in culture, CD4+ T cells were isolated. Neither prior SARS-CoV-2 infection nor positive nucleocapsid antibodies were present in the vaccine recipients.

This sequence was found in a human donor who received a COVID-19 vaccine. The V call is TRBV4-1, the J call TRBJ2-7; 11 nucleotides line up with TRBD1. Sample: CD4+ T cells from PBMCs cultured without peptide, taken before COVID-19 vaccination. Written as DNA, the CDR3 is TGCGCCAGCAGCCTGGGACAGGGGGTCAACTACGAGCAGTACTTC. This codes for CASSLGQGVNYEQYF.